Below, 31 T cell receptor beta chains from the same sample are listed, as sequenced in a study of T cell responses to AZD1222 COVID-19 vaccine. Sequencing used immunoSEQ multiplex PCR; TCRdb keeps in-frame clones, though not all of them. The data show 150,000 to 200,000 clones, 87% seen once. This sample comprised peripheral blood, obtained on day 0 of MenACWY control vaccination. The origin of the receptors is an adult in good health.

The CDR3 coding sequence is TGCAGTGCTAGTCCTTACAGGGGGGGTATCAATGAGCAGTTCTTC. Translating it yields CSASPYRGGINEQFF. V usage is TRBV20-1 and J usage is TRBJ2-1; D perhaps matches TRBD1 (8 bases). CDR3 length: 15 residues. V lost 3 bases and J lost 6, with 18 bases in between. Germline lookup yields CDR1 DFQATT and CDR2 SNEGSKA (reference sequence).

The chain recombines TRBV5-1 with TRBJ2-3, with D maybe TRBD2 (6 bases). The CDR3 loop spans 14 amino acids. V was cut by 4 bases and J by 0 bases, with 9 bases left in between. Germline V gene lookup returns CDR1 SGHRS and CDR2 YFSETQ. The CDR3 spells CASSSRGSTDTQYF. CDR3 in DNA: TGCGCCAGCAGCAGCCGGGGGAGCACAGATACGCAGTATTTT.

The J gene is TRBJ2-3, the V gene TRBV20-1; no firm D call. Per the germline V gene, CDR1 is DFQATT and CDR2 is SNEGSKA (reference sequence). V was trimmed by 6 bases and J by 1 base, leaving 5 bases between them. CDR3 length equals 11 residues. CDR3 amino acids: CSAGGTDTQYF. The CDR3 nucleotides read TGCAGTGCGGGCGGCACAGATACGCAGTATTTT.

V and J are TRBV2 and TRBJ2-7; D is ambiguous. The germline CDR1 and CDR2 sequences are SNHLY and FYNNEI. There are 9 residues in the CDR3. V lost 8 bases and J 5 bases, leaving 4 bases between the germline ends. The CDR3 loop is CASGNEQYF. CDR3 in DNA: TGTGCCAGCGGAAACGAGCAGTACTTC.

The V gene is TRBV5-8, the J gene TRBJ1-5, with TRBD1 identical over 7 bases. This CDR3 is 17 amino acids long. From germline, CDR1 is SGHTS and CDR2 YDEGEE. Trimming took 4 bases from V and 1 from J; bases not matched to a gene: 11. For the CDR3, the DNA is TGTGCCAGCAGCAGTCGACAGGGTTATAGCAGCAATCAGCCCCAGCATTTT. Translated: CASSSRQGYSSNQPQHF. The full variable domain, with the rest looked up from reference TRBV5-8 and TRBJ1-5, is EAGVTQSPTHLIKTRGQQATLRCSPISGHTSVYWYQQALGLGLQFLLWYDEGEERNRGNFPPRFSGRQFPNYSSELNVNALELEDSALYLCASSSRQGYSSNQPQHFGDGTRLSIL.

This clone was recorded a few times. The chain uses TRBV29-1 and TRBJ1-4; D is unresolved. This CDR3 is built from 14 residues. The germline V gene encodes CDR1 SQVTM and CDR2 ANQGSEA. The V end lost 7 bases, the J end lost 0 bases, and 12 bases lay between the germline ends. The CDR3 DNA is TGCAGCGCATCGCTGGTTACAACTAATGAAAAACTGTTTTTT. Protein: CSASLVTTNEKLFF.

The V gene is TRBV5-1, the J gene TRBJ2-5; 9 bases align to TRBD2. Germline trimming cut 2 bases from V and 5 bases from J; bases unmatched to any gene: 7. The CDR3 has 15 residues. The germline V gene has CDR1 SGHRS and CDR2 YFSETQ. The chain's CDR3 is CASSFGSGGSETQYF. As DNA, the CDR3 is TGCGCCAGCAGCTTCGGTAGCGGGGGCAGTGAGACCCAGTACTTC. Drawing the rest from reference TRBV5-1 and TRBJ2-5, the complete variable domain is KAGVTQTPRYLIKTRGQQVTLSCSPISGHRSVSWYQQTPGQGLQFLFEYFSETQRNKGNFPGRFSGRQFSNSRSEMNVSTLELGDSALYLCASSFGSGGSETQYFGPGTRLLVL.

The genes are TRBV5-6 and TRBJ1-1; D possibly corresponds to TRBD1 (6 bases). The ends were cut back, 0 bases at V and 5 bases at J, with 11 bases in the middle. The CDR3 spans 14 residues. CDR1 and CDR2 from the germline V gene are SGHDT and YYEEEE. The DNA of the CDR3 is TGTGCCAGCAGCTTGGACAGGGCGTTGACTGAAGCTTTCTTT. This encodes CASSLDRALTEAFF.

The chain recombines TRBV3-1 (or the pseudogene TRBV3-2) with TRBJ1-1; TRBD1 matches at 10 bases. This CDR3 has 16 amino acids. Germline CDR1 is LGHDT and CDR2 is YNNKEL (reference sequence). Trimming took 4 bases from V and 0 from J; bases not matched to a gene: 5. DNA of the CDR3: TGTGCCAGCAGCCCCGGGACAGGGGAGCTGAACACTGAAGCTTTCTTT. Translated, it gives CASSPGTGELNTEAFF.

CDR3 nucleotides: TGCGCCAGCAGCTTGGCCGTGGCGGGATTCAATGAGCAGTTCTTC. As protein: CASSLAVAGFNEQFF. The chain has TRBV5-1 and TRBJ2-1; maybe TRBD2 (6 bases). Germline V gene lookup returns CDR1 SGHRS and CDR2 YFSETQ. The CDR3 length is 15 residues. V was cut by 0 bases and J by 6 bases, with 13 bases left in between.

This chain connects TRBV6-5 to TRBJ2-7; D is ambiguous. The germline gives CDR1 MNHEY, CDR2 SVGAGI. The CDR3 sequence is 12 residues long. The ends were cut back, 10 bases at V and 4 bases at J, with 14 bases in the middle. The CDR3 is CATPSPMYEQYF. The CDR3 nucleotides read TGTGCCACCCCCTCCCCCATGTACGAGCAGTACTTC.

Only a few counts were recorded for this clone. V and J are TRBV29-1 and TRBJ2-1; 14 nucleotides match TRBD2. V shed 7 bases, J shed 5 bases, and the junction held 7 bases outside the gene matches. The CDR3 contains 15 residues. Germline loops: CDR1 SQVTM, CDR2 ANQGSEA. CDR3 sequence reads: CSARTSGGPNNEQFF. The CDR3 region has the DNA TGCAGCGCCAGGACTAGCGGGGGGCCGAACAATGAGCAGTTCTTC.

The V gene is TRBV5-1, the J gene TRBJ1-4; D is undetermined. Germline lookup yields CDR1 SGHRS and CDR2 YFSETQ. Trimming removed 1 base from V and 0 bases from J, with 4 bases in between. CDR3 size: 14 residues. CDR3 sequence (DNA): TGCGCCAGCAGCTTGCCAGCAACTAATGAAAAACTGTTTTTT. Translated: CASSLPATNEKLFF.

The V call is TRBV19, the J call TRBJ1-2; TRBD1 might be the D (6 bases). The V end was cut by 5 bases, the J end by 6 bases, with 19 bases between. The CDR3 extends over 15 amino acids. The germline gives CDR1 LNHDA, CDR2 SQIVND (reference sequence). CDR3 sequence (DNA): TGTGCCAGTAGTGCAACCCGACTGGGGGGCGATGGCTACACCTTC. Translating it yields CASSATRLGGDGYTF.

This clone was observed once. The V gene is TRBV6-5, the J gene TRBJ1-2; weak D call: TRBD1 (5 bases). Per the germline V gene, CDR1 is MNHEY and CDR2 is SVGAGI. The CDR3 length is 15 residues. With 6 bases removed from V and 4 bases from J, the gap between germline ends came to 18 bases. CDR3 sequence (DNA): TGTGCCAGCAGCCGAGACAGACTAGGGGCCTATGGCTACACCTTC. Translation: CASSRDRLGAYGYTF.

The table lists this clone with a few counts. The chain is built from TRBV28 and TRBJ1-3; D may be TRBD1 (6 bases). The V and J ends lost 3 bases and 4 bases respectively, with 10 bases between them. CDR1 MDHEN and CDR2 SYDVKM come from the germline V gene. The CDR3 runs to 14 residues. CDR3 residues: CASSFRGGGNTIYF. The CDR3 DNA reads as TGTGCCAGCAGTTTCCGGGGGGGCGGAAACACCATATATTTT. Full variable domain (missing parts from reference TRBV28 and TRBJ1-3): DVKVTQSSRYLVKRTGEKVFLECVQDMDHENMFWYRQDPGLGLRLIYFSYDVKMKEKGDIPEGYSVSREKKERFSLILESASTNQTSMYLCASSFRGGGNTIYFGEGSWLTVV.

The CDR3: CASSQDGTSGSGETQYF. The CDR3 DNA reads as TGTGCCAGCAGCCAAGACGGGACTAGCGGTTCGGGAGAGACCCAGTACTTC. This sequence joins TRBV4-2 and TRBJ2-5, with 11 bases that match TRBD2. V shed 0 bases and J 4 bases; nucleotides not matched to a gene: 7. From germline, CDR1 is LGHNA and CDR2 YNFKEQ. The CDR3 is 17 residues long.

The V gene is TRBV7-2, the J gene TRBJ1-3; 7 bases line up with TRBD1. J lost 0 bases, V lost 4 bases, and 9 bases had no gene match. This CDR3 contains 17 residues. The V gene's germline CDR1 is SGHTA and CDR2 FQGNSA. DNA for the CDR3: TGTGCCAGCAGCTCAGATCCGGGACAGCGCTCTGGAAACACCATATATTTT. This codes for CASSSDPGQRSGNTIYF.

V usage is TRBV18 and J usage is TRBJ2-7; maybe TRBD1 (6 bases). The germline V gene has CDR1 KGHSH and CDR2 LQKENI. This CDR3 spans 13 amino acids. Trimming removed 5 bases at V and 5 bases at J, with 13 bases between. The CDR3 DNA reads as TGTGCCAGCTCAGCAACACAGGGCGACGAGCAGTACTTC. Translated, it gives CASSATQGDEQYF.

This chain connects TRBV12-3 or TRBV12-4 to TRBJ1-1, with D possibly TRBD1 on 5 matching bases. The CDR3 contains 12 residues. Trimming pared 7 bases from V and 7 bases from J, leaving 13 bases between. The CDR3 nucleotides read TGTGCCAGCAAGAAGACAGAGCTTGAAGCTTTCTTT. The encoded protein is CASKKTELEAFF.

The CDR3 region is CASSPTGGRSNSPLHF. The CDR3 DNA sequence: TGTGCCAGCAGCCCGACAGGGGGCAGGTCTAATTCACCCCTCCACTTT. The rearrangement joins TRBV3-1 (or the pseudogene TRBV3-2) to TRBJ1-6; 10 nucleotides agree with TRBD1. After removal of 4 bases from V and 6 bases from J, the junction contained 6 bases not matched to a gene. Germline V gene data show CDR1 as LGHDT and CDR2 as YNNKEL (reference sequence). The CDR3 is 16 amino acids.

The V and J genes are TRBV20-1 and TRBJ2-7; 10 positions match TRBD2. V dropped 3 bases and J dropped 1; count of bases not matched to a gene: 18. The CDR3 has 19 residues. The germline V gene has CDR1 DFQATT and CDR2 SNEGSKA (reference sequence). The CDR3, as DNA: TGCAGTGCTAGTCGGCTAGCGGGGGAAAGGCAGTTGGTATCCTACGAGCAGTACTTC. Translation gives CSASRLAGERQLVSYEQYF.

V gene TRBV7-9 combines with J gene TRBJ1-6; D perhaps matches TRBD1 (6 bases). V lost 2 bases and J lost 6, with 17 bases in between. The CDR3 is made up of 17 amino acids. The germline CDR1 and CDR2 sequences are SEHNR and FQNEAQ (reference sequence). Here the CDR3 reads CASSLPGQQRANSPLHF. CDR3 bases: TGTGCCAGCAGCTTACCGGGACAACAGCGAGCTAATTCACCCCTCCACTTT.

Notes on this clone: This sample includes further DNA sequences coding for the same CDR3. The chain couples TRBV5-4 to TRBJ2-7; no reliable D call. Per germline, CDR1 SGHNT and CDR2 YYREEE (reference sequence). The germline V and J ends were trimmed by 4 bases and 3 bases, with 8 bases remaining between them. The CDR3 has 12 residues. The chain's CDR3 is CASSLDGYEQYF. CDR3 sequence (DNA): TGTGCCAGCAGCCTCGACGGCTACGAGCAGTACTTC.

This chain connects TRBV16 to TRBJ1-1, with D possibly being TRBD1 (5 bases). The CDR3 sequence is 15 residues long. V lost 2 bases to trimming and J lost 4 bases, with 14 bases between them. Germline CDR1 reads KGHSY; CDR2 reads FQNENV. The CDR3 region has the DNA TGTGCCAGCAGCCAAAAGTGGGGGAGTGGCACTGAAGCTTTCTTT. This gives the protein CASSQKWGSGTEAFF.

The V call is TRBV27, the J call TRBJ2-7; a possible D gene is TRBD2 (5 bases). The germline V gene has CDR1 MNHEY and CDR2 SMNVEV (reference sequence). V gave up 5 bases and J gave up 3 bases, with 11 bases separating them. The CDR3 has 13 amino acids. CDR3 sequence reads: CASSPGSFYEQYF. The CDR3, as DNA: TGTGCCAGCAGTCCGGGGTCGTTCTACGAGCAGTACTTC.

This chain uses TRBV6-5 with TRBJ1-4; the D is unclear. The germline gives CDR1 MNHEY, CDR2 SVGAGI. The CDR3 is 15 residues long. Trimming stripped 3 bases from V and 3 bases from J, with 11 bases between. Here the CDR3 reads CASSYLAAPNEKLFF. The CDR3 DNA reads TGTGCCAGCAGTTATTTGGCGGCGCCTAATGAAAAACTGTTTTTT.

The V gene is TRBV19, the J gene TRBJ1-2; D might be TRBD1 (5 bases). V gave up 7 bases and J gave up 5 bases, with 17 bases separating them. This CDR3 comprises 14 residues. CDR1 and CDR2 (germline): LNHDA, SQIVND (reference sequence). As DNA, the CDR3 is TGTGCCAGTACTAATCGGGGGAGACATTATGGCTACACCTTC. This translates into CASTNRGRHYGYTF. The full variable domain, in which reference TRBV19 and TRBJ1-2 provide the parts outside the CDR3, is DGGITQSPKYLFRKEGQNVTLSCEQNLNHDAMYWYRQDPGQGLRLIYYSQIVNDFQKGDIAEGYSVSREKKESFPLTVTSAQKNPTAFYLCASTNRGRHYGYTFGSGTRLTVV.

The chain uses TRBV24-1 and TRBJ1-2; perhaps TRBD1 as D (5 bases). V lost 4 bases to trimming and J lost 5 bases, with 13 bases between them. The CDR3 spans 14 residues. CDR1 is KGHDR and CDR2 is SFDVKD in the germline V gene. CDR3 in amino acids: CATSDPGTVYGYTF. CDR3 in DNA: TGTGCCACCAGTGACCCGGGGACGGTTTATGGCTACACCTTC.

The chain recombines TRBV5-5 with TRBJ2-7, with D maybe TRBD1 (6 bases). Germline V gene lookup returns CDR1 SGHKS and CDR2 YYEKEE (reference sequence). CDR3 length: 16 amino acids. The V and J ends lost 0 bases and 5 bases respectively, with 18 bases between them. CDR3 amino acids: CASSLAVTGGQDEQYF. As DNA, the CDR3 is TGTGCCAGCAGCTTGGCCGTGACAGGAGGTCAGGACGAGCAGTACTTC.

This chain joins TRBV15 and TRBJ2-7; TRBD2 might be the D (6 bases). CDR1 is LNHNV and CDR2 is YYDKDF in the germline V gene (reference sequence). The length of the CDR3 is 13 residues. Trimming removed 5 bases from V and 2 bases from J, with 10 bases in between. CDR3 protein: CATSGGLAYEQYF. The CDR3 nucleotides read TGTGCCACCAGCGGGGGACTGGCCTACGAGCAGTACTTC.